This T cell receptor beta chain was identified in a study of control samples from healthy donors and cancer patients. Profiling relied on immunoSEQ multiplex PCR, and the TCRdb table lists in-frame clones only, not all of them. Of about 170,000 clones detected, about nine tenths appear once; the ten largest clones hold about 1.6%. The CDR3 contains 14 residues. Germline V gives CDR1 SGHKS, CDR2 YYEKEE (reference sequence). V lost 0 bases to trimming and J lost 4 bases, with 10 bases between them. The sequence was obtained from a woman aged 25 to 39 in good health. Sequenced: blood. The chain is built from TRBV5-5 and TRBJ1-2; D may be TRBD1 (6 bases). The CDR3 region has the DNA TGTGCCAGCAGCTTGGGGACAGTCCCCTATGGCTACACCTTC. Translating gives CASSLGTVPYGYTF.